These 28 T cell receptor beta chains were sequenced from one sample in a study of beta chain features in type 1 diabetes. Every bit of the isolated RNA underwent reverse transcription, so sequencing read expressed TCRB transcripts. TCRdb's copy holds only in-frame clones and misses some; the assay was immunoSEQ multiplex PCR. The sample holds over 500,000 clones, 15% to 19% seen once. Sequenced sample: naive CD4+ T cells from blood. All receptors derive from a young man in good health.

The CDR3 DNA reads as TGTGCCAGCAGCTCGTCGGGACCGGGGGGCTATGGCTACACCTTC. Its protein is CASSSSGPGGYGYTF. V gene TRBV7-2 combines with J gene TRBJ1-2, with D perhaps TRBD1 (5 bases). V shed 4 bases and J shed 4 bases, with 16 bases lying between them. The germline V gene has CDR1 SGHTA and CDR2 FQGNSA. The CDR3 consists of 15 residues.

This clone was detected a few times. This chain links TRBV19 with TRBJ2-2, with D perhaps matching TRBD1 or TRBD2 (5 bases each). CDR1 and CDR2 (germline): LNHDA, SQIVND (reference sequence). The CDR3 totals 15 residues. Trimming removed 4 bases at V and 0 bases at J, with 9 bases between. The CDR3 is CASSTGTANTGELFF. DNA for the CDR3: TGTGCCAGTAGTACCGGGACGGCGAACACCGGGGAGCTGTTTTTT.

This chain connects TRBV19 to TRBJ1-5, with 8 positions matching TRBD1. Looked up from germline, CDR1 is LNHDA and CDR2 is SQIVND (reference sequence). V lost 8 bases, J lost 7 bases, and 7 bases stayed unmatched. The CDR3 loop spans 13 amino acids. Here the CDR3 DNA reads TGTGCCAGTGGACAGGGAAGAGGCCAGCCCCAGCATTTT. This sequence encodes CASGQGRGQPQHF.

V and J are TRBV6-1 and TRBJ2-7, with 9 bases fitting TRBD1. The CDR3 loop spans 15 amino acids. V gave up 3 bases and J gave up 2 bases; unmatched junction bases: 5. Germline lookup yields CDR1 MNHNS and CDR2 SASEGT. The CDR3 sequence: CASSDPGQGPYEQYF. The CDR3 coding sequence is TGTGCCAGCAGTGACCCGGGACAGGGTCCCTACGAGCAGTACTTC.

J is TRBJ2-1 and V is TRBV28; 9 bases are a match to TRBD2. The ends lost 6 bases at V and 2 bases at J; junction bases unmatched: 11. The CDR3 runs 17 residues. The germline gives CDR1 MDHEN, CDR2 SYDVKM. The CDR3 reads CASRMVAGGSPYNEQFF. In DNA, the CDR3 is TGTGCCAGCAGGATGGTGGCGGGAGGGAGTCCCTACAATGAGCAGTTCTTC.

CDR3 bases: TGCGCCAGCAGCCAAGCCGGACTAGCGGGAGGGGTCATTGAGCAGTTCTTC. Its protein product is CASSQAGLAGGVIEQFF. J is TRBJ2-1 and V is TRBV4-3; 15 nucleotides match TRBD2. V lost 1 base to trimming and J lost 9 bases; unmatched junction nucleotides: 7. The germline gives CDR1 LGHNA, CDR2 YSLEER. The CDR3 sequence is 17 residues long.

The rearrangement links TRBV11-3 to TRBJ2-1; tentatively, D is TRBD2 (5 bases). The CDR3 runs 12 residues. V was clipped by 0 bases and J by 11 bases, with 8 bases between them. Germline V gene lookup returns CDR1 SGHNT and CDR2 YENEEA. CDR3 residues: CASSLERGKQFF. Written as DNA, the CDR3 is TGTGCCAGCAGCTTAGAACGGGGAAAGCAGTTCTTC.

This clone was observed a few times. The CDR3 DNA sequence: TGTGCCACCAGCAGAGATATTAGTCGTAACTATGGCTACACCTTC. Translated, it gives CATSRDISRNYGYTF. The chain couples TRBV15 to TRBJ1-2, with D unresolved. Trimming shortened V by 0 bases and J by 1 base, and 9 bases separated the two germline ends. The length of the CDR3 is 15 residues. CDR1 is LNHNV, CDR2 YYDKDF, per germline (reference sequence).

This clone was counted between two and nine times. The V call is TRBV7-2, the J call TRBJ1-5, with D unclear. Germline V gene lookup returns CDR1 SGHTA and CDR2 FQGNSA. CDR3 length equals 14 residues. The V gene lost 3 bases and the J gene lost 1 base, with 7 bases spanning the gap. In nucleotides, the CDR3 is TGTGCCAGCAGCTTGCAGAGCAGCAATCAGCCCCAGCATTTT. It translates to CASSLQSSNQPQHF.

The CDR3 DNA reads TGTGCCAGCAGCCCACACCCGGTCTCGTCCCCTGGAAACACCATATATTTT. This translates into CASSPHPVSSPGNTIYF. This chain joins TRBV7-3 and TRBJ1-3; D not certain. This CDR3 has 17 residues. With 5 bases removed from V and 2 bases from J, the gap between germline ends came to 19 bases. CDR1 is SGHTA and CDR2 is FQGTGA in the germline V gene.

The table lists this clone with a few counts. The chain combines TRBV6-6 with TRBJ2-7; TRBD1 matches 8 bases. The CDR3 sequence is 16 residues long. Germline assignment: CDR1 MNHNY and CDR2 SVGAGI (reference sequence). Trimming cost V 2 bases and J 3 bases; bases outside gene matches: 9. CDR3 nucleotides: TGTGCCAGCAGTTACGATCGGGGACAGGTGTTCTACGAGCAGTACTTC. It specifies CASSYDRGQVFYEQYF.

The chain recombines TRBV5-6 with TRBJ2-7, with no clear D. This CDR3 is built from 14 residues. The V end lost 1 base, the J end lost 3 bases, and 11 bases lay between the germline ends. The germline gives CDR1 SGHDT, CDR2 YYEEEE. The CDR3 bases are TGTGCCAGCAGCTTGCTCGACTCCCACTACGAGCAGTACTTC. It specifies CASSLLDSHYEQYF.

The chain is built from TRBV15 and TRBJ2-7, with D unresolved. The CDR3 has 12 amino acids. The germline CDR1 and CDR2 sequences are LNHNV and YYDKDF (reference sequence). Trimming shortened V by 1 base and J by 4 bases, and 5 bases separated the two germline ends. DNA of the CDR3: TGTGCCACCAGCAGAGTAGGGTACGAGCAGTACTTC. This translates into CATSRVGYEQYF. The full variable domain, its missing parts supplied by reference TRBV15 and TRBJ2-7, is DAMVIQNPRYQVTQFGKPVTLSCSQTLNHNVMYWYQQKSSQAPKLLFHYYDKDFNNEADTPDNFQSRRPNTSFCFLDIRSPGLGDTAMYLCATSRVGYEQYFGPGTRLTVT.

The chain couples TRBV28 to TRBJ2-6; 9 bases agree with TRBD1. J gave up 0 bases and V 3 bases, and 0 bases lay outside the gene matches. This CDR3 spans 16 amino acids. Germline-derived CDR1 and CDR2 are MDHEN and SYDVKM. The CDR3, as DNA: TGTGCCAGCAGTTTGACAGGGGGCTCTGGGGCCAACGTCCTGACTTTC. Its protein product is CASSLTGGSGANVLTF.

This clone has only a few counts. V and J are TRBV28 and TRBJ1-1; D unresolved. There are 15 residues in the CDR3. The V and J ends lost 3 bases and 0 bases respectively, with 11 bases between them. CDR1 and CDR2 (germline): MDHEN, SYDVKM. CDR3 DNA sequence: TGTGCCAGCAGTTTTTCGGGCCACATGAACACTGAAGCTTTCTTT. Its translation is CASSFSGHMNTEAFF.

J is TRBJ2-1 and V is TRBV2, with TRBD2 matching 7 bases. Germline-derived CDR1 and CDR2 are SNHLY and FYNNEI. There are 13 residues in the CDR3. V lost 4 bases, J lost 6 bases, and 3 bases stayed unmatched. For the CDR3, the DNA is TGTGCCAGCAGTGTTGCGGGGGTCAATGAGCAGTTCTTC. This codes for CASSVAGVNEQFF.

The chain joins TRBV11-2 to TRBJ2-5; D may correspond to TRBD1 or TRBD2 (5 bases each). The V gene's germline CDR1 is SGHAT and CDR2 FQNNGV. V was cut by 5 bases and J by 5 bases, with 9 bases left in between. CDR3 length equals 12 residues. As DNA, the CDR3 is TGTGCCAGCAGCCCGTGGGGGGAGACCCAGTACTTC. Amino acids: CASSPWGETQYF.

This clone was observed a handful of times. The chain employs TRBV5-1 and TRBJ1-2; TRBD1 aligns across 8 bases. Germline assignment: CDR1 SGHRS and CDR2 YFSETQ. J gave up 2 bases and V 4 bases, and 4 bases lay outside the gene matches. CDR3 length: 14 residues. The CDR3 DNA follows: TGCGCCAGCAGCAGAGACAGGGGAAACTATGGCTACACCTTC. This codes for CASSRDRGNYGYTF.

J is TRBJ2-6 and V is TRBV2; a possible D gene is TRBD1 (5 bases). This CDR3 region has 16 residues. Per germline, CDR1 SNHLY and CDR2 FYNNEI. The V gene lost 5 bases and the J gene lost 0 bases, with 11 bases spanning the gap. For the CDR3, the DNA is TGTGCCAGCAGTTTGCAGGGAATCTCTGGGGCCAACGTCCTGACTTTC. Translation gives CASSLQGISGANVLTF.

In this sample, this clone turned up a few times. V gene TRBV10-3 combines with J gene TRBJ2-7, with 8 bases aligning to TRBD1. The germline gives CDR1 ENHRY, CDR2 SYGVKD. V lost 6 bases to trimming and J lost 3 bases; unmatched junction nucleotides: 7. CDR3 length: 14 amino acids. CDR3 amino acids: CAIRDGQGDYEQYF. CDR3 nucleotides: TGTGCCATCAGAGACGGACAGGGAGACTACGAGCAGTACTTC.

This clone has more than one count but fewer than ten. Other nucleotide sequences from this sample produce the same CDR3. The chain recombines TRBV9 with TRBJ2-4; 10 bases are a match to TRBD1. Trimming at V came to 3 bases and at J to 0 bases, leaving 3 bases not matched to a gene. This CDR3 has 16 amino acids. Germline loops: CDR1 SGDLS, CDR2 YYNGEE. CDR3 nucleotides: TGTGCCAGCAGCGCGAGGACAGGGGGAGCCAAAAACATTCAGTACTTC. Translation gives CASSARTGGAKNIQYF.

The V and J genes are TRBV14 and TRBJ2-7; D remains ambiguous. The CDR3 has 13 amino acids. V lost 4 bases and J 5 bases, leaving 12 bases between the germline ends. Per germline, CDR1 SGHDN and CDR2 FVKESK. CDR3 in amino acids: CASSRVLLNEQYF. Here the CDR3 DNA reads TGTGCCAGCAGCCGGGTCCTGTTAAACGAGCAGTACTTC.

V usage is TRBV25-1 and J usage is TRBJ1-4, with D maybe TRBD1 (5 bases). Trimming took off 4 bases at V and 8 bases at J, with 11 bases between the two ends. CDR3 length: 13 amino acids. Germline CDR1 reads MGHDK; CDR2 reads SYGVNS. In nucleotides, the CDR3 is TGTGCCAGCAGTGCCTACAGGAAAGAAAAACTGTTTTTT. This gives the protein CASSAYRKEKLFF.

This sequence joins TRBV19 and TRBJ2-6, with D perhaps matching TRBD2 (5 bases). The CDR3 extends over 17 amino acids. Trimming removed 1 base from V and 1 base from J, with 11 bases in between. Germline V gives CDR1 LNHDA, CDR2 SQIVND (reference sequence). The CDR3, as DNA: TGTGCCAGTAGTATAGTCTCCAGGAGGTCTGGGGCCAACGTCCTGACTTTC. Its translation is CASSIVSRRSGANVLTF.

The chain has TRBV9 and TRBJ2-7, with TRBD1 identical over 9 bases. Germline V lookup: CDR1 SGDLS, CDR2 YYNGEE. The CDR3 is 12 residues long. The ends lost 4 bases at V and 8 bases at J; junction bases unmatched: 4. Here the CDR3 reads CASSPGQGQQYF. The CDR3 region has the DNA TGTGCCAGCAGCCCGGGACAGGGCCAGCAGTACTTC.

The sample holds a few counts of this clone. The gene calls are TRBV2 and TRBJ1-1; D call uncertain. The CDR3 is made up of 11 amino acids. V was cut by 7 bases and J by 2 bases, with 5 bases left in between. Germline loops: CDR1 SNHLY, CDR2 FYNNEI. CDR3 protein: CASIPNTEAFF. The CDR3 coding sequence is TGTGCCAGCATCCCCAACACTGAAGCTTTCTTT.

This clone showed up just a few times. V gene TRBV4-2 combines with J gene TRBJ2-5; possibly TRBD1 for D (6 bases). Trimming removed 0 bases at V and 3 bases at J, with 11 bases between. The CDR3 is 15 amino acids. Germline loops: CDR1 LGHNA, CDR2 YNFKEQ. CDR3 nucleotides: TGTGCCAGCAGCCAAGATGGGGGCAGGGAAGAGACCCAGTACTTC. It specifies CASSQDGGREETQYF.

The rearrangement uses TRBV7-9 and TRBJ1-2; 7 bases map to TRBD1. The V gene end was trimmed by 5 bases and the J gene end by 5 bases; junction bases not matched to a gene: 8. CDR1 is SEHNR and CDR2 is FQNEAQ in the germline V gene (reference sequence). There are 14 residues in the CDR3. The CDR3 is CASSVTGNPYGYTF. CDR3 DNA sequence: TGTGCCAGCAGCGTGACAGGGAACCCTTATGGCTACACCTTC.